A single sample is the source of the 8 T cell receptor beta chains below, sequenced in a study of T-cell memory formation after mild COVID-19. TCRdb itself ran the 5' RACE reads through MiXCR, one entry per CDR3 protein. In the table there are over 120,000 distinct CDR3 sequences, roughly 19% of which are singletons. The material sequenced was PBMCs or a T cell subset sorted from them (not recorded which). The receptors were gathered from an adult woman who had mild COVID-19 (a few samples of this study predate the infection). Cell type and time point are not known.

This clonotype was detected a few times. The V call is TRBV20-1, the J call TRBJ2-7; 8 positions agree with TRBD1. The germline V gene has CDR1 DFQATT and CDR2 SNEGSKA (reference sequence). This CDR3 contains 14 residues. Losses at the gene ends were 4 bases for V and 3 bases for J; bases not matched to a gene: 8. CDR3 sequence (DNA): TGCAGTGCTATGCGGACAGGGCTTCTCTACGAGCAGTACTTC. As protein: CSAMRTGLLYEQYF.

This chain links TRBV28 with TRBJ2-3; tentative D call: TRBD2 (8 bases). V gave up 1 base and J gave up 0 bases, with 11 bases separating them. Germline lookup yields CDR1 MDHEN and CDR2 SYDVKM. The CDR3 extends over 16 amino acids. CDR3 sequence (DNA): TGTGCCAGCAGTTTATCGGGAGGGGGCAGCACAGATACGCAGTATTTT. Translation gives CASSLSGGGSTDTQYF. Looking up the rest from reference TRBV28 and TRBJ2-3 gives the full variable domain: DVKVTQSSRYLVKRTGEKVFLECVQDMDHENMFWYRQDPGLGLRLIYFSYDVKMKEKGDIPEGYSVSREKKERFSLILESASTNQTSMYLCASSLSGGGSTDTQYFGPGTRLTVL.

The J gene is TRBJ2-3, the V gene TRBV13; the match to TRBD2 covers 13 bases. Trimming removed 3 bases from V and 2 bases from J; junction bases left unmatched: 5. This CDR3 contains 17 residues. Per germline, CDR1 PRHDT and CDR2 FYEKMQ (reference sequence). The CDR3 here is CASSFVGLAGVTDTQYF. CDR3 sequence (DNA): TGTGCCAGCAGCTTCGTTGGACTAGCGGGAGTCACAGATACGCAGTATTTT.

CDR3 residues: CASSVGVIPRETQYF. Here the CDR3 DNA reads TGTGCCAGCAGCGTAGGGGTCATTCCACGGGAGACCCAGTACTTC. The rearrangement links TRBV9 to TRBJ2-5, with D unresolved. This CDR3 is 15 amino acids long. The V and J ends lost 0 bases and 5 bases respectively, with 14 bases between them. The V gene's germline CDR1 is SGDLS and CDR2 YYNGEE.

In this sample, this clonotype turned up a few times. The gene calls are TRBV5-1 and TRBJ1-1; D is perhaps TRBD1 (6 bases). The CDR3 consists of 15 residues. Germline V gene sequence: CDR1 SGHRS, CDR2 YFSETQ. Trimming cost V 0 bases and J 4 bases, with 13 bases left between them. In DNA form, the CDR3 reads TGCGCCAGCAGCTTGGCCACGGGGGGCGGCACTGAAGCTTTCTTT. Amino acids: CASSLATGGGTEAFF.

CDR3: CASSFRLVGSRNTGELFF. CDR3 in DNA: TGTGCCAGCAGCTTCCGACTAGTAGGGTCAAGGAACACCGGGGAGCTGTTTTTT. The chain carries TRBV11-3 and TRBJ2-2; tentatively, D is TRBD2 (6 bases). Trimming shortened V by 3 bases and J by 1 base, and 18 bases separated the two germline ends. From germline, CDR1 is SGHNT and CDR2 YENEEA. This CDR3 is built from 18 residues.

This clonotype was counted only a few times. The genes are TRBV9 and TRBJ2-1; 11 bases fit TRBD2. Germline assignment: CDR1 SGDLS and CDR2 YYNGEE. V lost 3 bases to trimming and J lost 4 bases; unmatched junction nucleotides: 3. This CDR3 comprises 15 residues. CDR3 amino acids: CASSALAGAYNEQFF. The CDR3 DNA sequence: TGTGCCAGCAGCGCACTAGCGGGAGCGTACAATGAGCAGTTCTTC.

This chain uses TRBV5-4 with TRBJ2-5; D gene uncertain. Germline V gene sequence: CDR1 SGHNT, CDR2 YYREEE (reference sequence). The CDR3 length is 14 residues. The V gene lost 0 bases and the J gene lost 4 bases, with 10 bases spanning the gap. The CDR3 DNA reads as TGTGCCAGCAGCTTGGGGCTAGTGGCAGAGACCCAGTACTTC. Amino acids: CASSLGLVAETQYF.